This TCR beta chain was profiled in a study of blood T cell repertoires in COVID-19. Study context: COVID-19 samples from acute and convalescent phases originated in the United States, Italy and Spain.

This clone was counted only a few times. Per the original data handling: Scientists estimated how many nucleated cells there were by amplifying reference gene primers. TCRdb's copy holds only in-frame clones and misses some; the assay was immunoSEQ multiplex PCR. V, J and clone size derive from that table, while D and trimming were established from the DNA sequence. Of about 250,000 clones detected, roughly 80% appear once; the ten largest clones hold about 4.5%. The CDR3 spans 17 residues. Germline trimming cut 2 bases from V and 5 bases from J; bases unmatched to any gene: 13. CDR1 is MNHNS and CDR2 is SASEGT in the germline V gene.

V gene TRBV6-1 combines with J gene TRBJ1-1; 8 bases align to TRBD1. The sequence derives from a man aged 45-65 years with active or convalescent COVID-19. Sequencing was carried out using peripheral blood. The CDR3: CASSENPTGALRTEAFF. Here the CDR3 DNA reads TGTGCCAGCAGTGAAAACCCGACAGGGGCGTTGAGAACTGAAGCTTTCTTT.